These 20 T cell receptor beta chains originate from one sample sequenced in a study of blood T cell repertoires in COVID-19. The repertoire was sequenced with immunoSEQ multiplex PCR; TCRdb's copy has only in-frame clones and lacks some. Seen here are roughly 700,000 clones, approximately 90% observed once, and the top ten hold roughly 0.26%. The sequenced sample consisted of peripheral blood. These receptors were taken from a woman younger than 35 with acute or convalescent COVID-19.

The chain's CDR3 is CATSRVPAGGQETQYF. In DNA form, the CDR3 reads TGTGCCACCAGCAGAGTTCCAGCGGGGGGGCAAGAGACCCAGTACTTC. This sequence joins TRBV15 and TRBJ2-5, with TRBD2 matching over 10 bases. In germline, CDR1 is LNHNV, CDR2 YYDKDF (reference sequence). This CDR3 comprises 16 residues. J lost 2 bases, V lost 1 base, and 4 bases had no gene match. The full variable domain, in which reference TRBV15 and TRBJ2-5 provide the parts outside the CDR3, is DAMVIQNPRYQVTQFGKPVTLSCSQTLNHNVMYWYQQKSSQAPKLLFHYYDKDFNNEADTPDNFQSRRPNTSFCFLDIRSPGLGDTAMYLCATSRVPAGGQETQYFGPGTRLLVL.

The chain recombines TRBV20-1 with TRBJ1-2, with unresolved D. Germline V lookup: CDR1 DFQATT, CDR2 SNEGSKA (reference sequence). The germline V and J ends were trimmed by 6 bases and 6 bases, with 11 bases remaining between them. This CDR3 is 11 amino acids long. The CDR3 DNA sequence: TGCAGTGCCCGTCGGGGTAATGGCTACACCTTC. It specifies CSARRGNGYTF.

V is TRBV7-2 and J is TRBJ1-1; D is unclear. The CDR3 has 13 amino acids. The germline V and J ends were trimmed by 5 bases and 0 bases, with 7 bases remaining between them. Germline V lookup: CDR1 SGHTA, CDR2 FQGNSA. DNA of the CDR3: TGTGCCAGCAGCACCCACATGAACACTGAAGCTTTCTTT. It codes for CASSTHMNTEAFF.

The rearrangement joins TRBV5-1 to TRBJ2-3; 8 bases match TRBD2. The CDR3 runs 15 residues. Germline V gene lookup returns CDR1 SGHRS and CDR2 YFSETQ. V was pared by 4 bases and J by 4 bases, with 8 bases of the junction left unmatched. Here the CDR3 DNA reads TGCGCCAGCAGCCACAGCCGGGGGGGCTCAGATACGCAGTATTTT. The encoded protein is CASSHSRGGSDTQYF.

There are a few counts of this clone. The V call is TRBV24-1, the J call TRBJ1-2; D is unresolved. The length of the CDR3 is 13 residues. V lost 0 bases and J lost 8, with 9 bases in between. Germline lookup yields CDR1 KGHDR and CDR2 SFDVKD. CDR3 region: CATSDLRGGGYTF. The CDR3 bases are TGTGCCACCAGTGATTTGCGGGGTGGCGGCTACACCTTC.

The genes are TRBV24-1 and TRBJ2-5; D not resolved. This CDR3 has 16 residues. The V end lost 3 bases, the J end lost 1 base, and 14 bases lay between the germline ends. Germline values: CDR1 KGHDR, CDR2 SFDVKD. In DNA form, the CDR3 reads TGTGCCACCAGTGATCCAGGTGGCAGGTCCCAAGAGACCCAGTACTTC. Amino acid sequence: CATSDPGGRSQETQYF.

V and J are TRBV5-1 and TRBJ1-2; TRBD1 is a possible D gene (6 bases). Trimming shortened V by 1 base and J by 2 bases, and 9 bases separated the two germline ends. CDR1 and CDR2 from the germline V gene are SGHRS and YFSETQ. This CDR3 contains 14 residues. The CDR3 region has the DNA TGCGCCAGCAGCTTGTCCGGACAGAACTATGGCTACACCTTC. This translates into CASSLSGQNYGYTF.

The chain couples TRBV19 to TRBJ1-2; 8 bases are shared with TRBD1. Germline CDR1 reads LNHDA; CDR2 reads SQIVND (reference sequence). V shed 6 bases, J shed 4 bases, and the junction held 4 bases outside the gene matches. The CDR3 covers 13 residues. In nucleotides, the CDR3 is TGTGCCAGTAGGGACAGGGATACCTATGGCTACACCTTC. Its translation: CASRDRDTYGYTF.

J is TRBJ2-3 and V is TRBV30; perhaps TRBD1 as D (5 bases). CDR3 length: 14 amino acids. Germline values: CDR1 GTSNPN, CDR2 SVGIG (reference sequence). The V and J ends lost 5 bases and 7 bases respectively, with 19 bases between them. The CDR3 loop reads CAWADGVGPNTQYF. The CDR3 bases are TGTGCCTGGGCGGACGGTGTGGGGCCGAATACGCAGTATTTT.

The chain recombines TRBV10-3 with TRBJ2-7, with TRBD1 matching over 7 bases. The CDR3 loop spans 16 amino acids. V lost 0 bases to trimming and J lost 0 bases; unmatched junction nucleotides: 5. The germline V gene has CDR1 ENHRY and CDR2 SYGVKD. The DNA of the CDR3 is TGTGCCATCAGTGAGTCTGGCACAGGGGTCTCCTACGAGCAGTACTTC. It encodes CAISESGTGVSYEQYF.

This clone appeared a few times. The chain carries TRBV28 and TRBJ1-1; 8 bases align to TRBD1. This CDR3 region has 14 residues. The V and J ends lost 6 bases and 4 bases, in that order; junction bases with no gene match: 7. Germline V lookup: CDR1 MDHEN, CDR2 SYDVKM. The CDR3 spells CASSSLDRGTEAFF. CDR3 nucleotides: TGTGCCAGCAGCTCCCTCGACAGGGGCACTGAAGCTTTCTTT.

Only one count was recorded for this clone. The chain links TRBV7-9 to TRBJ1-6, with 8 bases that match TRBD1. Per germline, CDR1 SEHNR and CDR2 FQNEAQ (reference sequence). This CDR3 region has 16 residues. With 5 bases clipped from V and 9 bases from J, the junction kept 12 bases outside the gene matches. The DNA of the CDR3 is TGTGCCAGCAGCCCCGGACAGGGTCGATCGAGTTCACCCCTCCACTTT. Amino acids: CASSPGQGRSSSPLHF.

This rearrangement joins TRBV5-4 to TRBJ2-3; 14 bases are shared with TRBD2. CDR3 length equals 15 residues. The V and J ends lost 4 bases and 4 bases, in that order; junction bases with no gene match: 2. CDR1 and CDR2 from the germline V gene are SGHNT and YYREEE (reference sequence). The CDR3 sequence: CASSTTSGGADTQYF. In nucleotides, the CDR3 is TGTGCCAGCAGCACGACTAGCGGGGGGGCAGATACGCAGTATTTT.

V is TRBV10-3 and J is TRBJ2-3; tentatively, D is TRBD2 (6 bases). The CDR3 has 14 residues. Germline V lookup: CDR1 ENHRY, CDR2 SYGVKD. V lost 3 bases and J 6 bases, leaving 13 bases between the germline ends. CDR3: CAISEGGVVDTQYF. The CDR3 DNA reads as TGTGCCATCAGTGAAGGCGGGGTTGTTGATACGCAGTATTTT.

A word on this clone: A junction boundary mismatches the germline segment, possibly from a read error. The chain employs TRBV7-9 and TRBJ1-2, with D possibly being TRBD1 (5 bases). Germline CDR1 is SEHNR and CDR2 is FQNEAQ (reference sequence). CDR3 length: 11 amino acids. CDR3 amino acids: CASTPPAGPLF. CDR3 nucleotides: TGTGCCAGCACCCCCCCCGCAGGGCCCCTCTTC.

The sample holds a few counts of this clone. J is TRBJ1-3 and V is TRBV5-1, with TRBD1 matching 8 bases. The CDR3 spans 15 residues. CDR1 is SGHRS and CDR2 is YFSETQ in the germline V gene. V was clipped by 4 bases and J by 2 bases; unmatched bases: 5. CDR3 protein: CASSVQGAAGNTIYF. The CDR3 DNA reads as TGCGCCAGCAGCGTTCAGGGGGCGGCTGGAAACACCATATATTTT. Full variable domain (rest looked up from reference TRBV5-1 and TRBJ1-3): KAGVTQTPRYLIKTRGQQVTLSCSPISGHRSVSWYQQTPGQGLQFLFEYFSETQRNKGNFPGRFSGRQFSNSRSEMNVSTLELGDSALYLCASSVQGAAGNTIYFGEGSWLTVV.

This clone has only a few counts. This chain joins TRBV5-6 and TRBJ1-3; D is unclear. V was clipped by 0 bases and J by 4 bases, with 5 bases between them. Germline V CDR1 and CDR2: SGHDT, YYEEEE. The length of the CDR3 is 13 residues. CDR3 bases: TGTGCCAGCAGCTTGGGGGCGGGAAACACCATATATTTT. This encodes CASSLGAGNTIYF.

The gene calls are TRBV19 and TRBJ1-2; D might be TRBD1 (6 bases). The CDR3 consists of 15 residues. Germline V lookup: CDR1 LNHDA, CDR2 SQIVND (reference sequence). V dropped 7 bases and J dropped 2 bases, with 17 bases sitting between them. CDR3 residues: CASTNRLQGNYGYTF. CDR3 nucleotide sequence: TGTGCCAGTACCAATCGACTACAGGGAAACTATGGCTACACCTTC.

J is TRBJ2-7 and V is TRBV6-1; 10 bases agree with TRBD1. The CDR3 sequence is 17 residues long. Losses at the gene ends were 2 bases for V and 3 bases for J; bases not matched to a gene: 10. The V gene's germline CDR1 is MNHNS and CDR2 SASEGT. DNA of the CDR3: TGTGCCAGCAGTGAATCAGGGACAGGGGAGGATTTCTACGAGCAGTACTTC. It codes for CASSESGTGEDFYEQYF.

The rearrangement joins TRBV3-1 (or the pseudogene TRBV3-2) to TRBJ1-4; 10 nucleotides align to TRBD1. The CDR3 has 14 residues. Germline V gives CDR1 LGHDT, CDR2 YNNKEL (reference sequence). Trimming at V came to 1 base and at J to 10 bases, leaving 3 bases not matched to a gene. The CDR3 protein is CASSQGQGAGKLFF. The CDR3 region has the DNA TGTGCCAGCAGCCAAGGACAGGGGGCCGGAAAACTGTTTTTT.